Listed here is a single T cell receptor beta chain. In the study's own analysis: From reference gene primer amplification, estimates of nucleated cell counts were derived. TCRdb's table, derived via immunoSEQ multiplex PCR, lists solely in-frame clones and lacks some. V, J and clone size were drawn from that table, and D and trimming were deduced from the DNA. The sample includes about 210,000 clones, roughly nine tenths seen only once; the top ten take roughly 0.69%. The source of the sample is a study of blood T cell repertoires in COVID-19. Study context: The United States, Italy and Spain supplied acute and convalescent COVID-19 samples. T cells, B-cell-depleted T cells, or PBMCs supplied cDNA or gDNA.

With 7 bases removed from V and 4 bases from J, the gap between germline ends came to 17 bases. The V gene's germline CDR1 is SGHRS and CDR2 YFSETQ. The CDR3 consists of 14 residues. This chain connects TRBV5-1 to TRBJ1-2; D unclear. The sample comprised peripheral blood. This TCR was recovered from a man in his forties or fifties with acute or convalescent COVID-19. In DNA form, the CDR3 reads TGCGCCAGCCGGGAAGTTCCCCTGGCCTATGGCTACACCTTC. This encodes CASREVPLAYGYTF.